One sample yielded the 8 T cell receptor beta chains listed below, sequenced in a study of blood T cell repertoires in COVID-19. The table came from immunoSEQ multiplex PCR; TCRdb's copy has only in-frame clones and leaves some out. The data hold 250,000 to 350,000 clones, with more than 65% observed a single time. Sequencing used peripheral blood. The receptors were gathered from a person in their 70s with COVID-19, enrolled during active disease.

There are a few counts of this clone. The V and J genes are TRBV19 and TRBJ1-2; D remains ambiguous. V was shortened by 1 base and J by 8 bases, with 5 bases between the two germline ends. Germline-derived CDR1 and CDR2 are LNHDA and SQIVND (reference sequence). The CDR3 is made up of 11 amino acids. CDR3 amino acids: CASSIGQGYTF. The CDR3 DNA sequence: TGTGCCAGTAGTATAGGGCAGGGCTACACCTTC.

V usage is TRBV7-9 and J usage is TRBJ2-1; D might be TRBD2 (5 bases). From germline, CDR1 is SEHNR and CDR2 FQNEAQ (reference sequence). The CDR3 loop spans 14 amino acids. Trimming left V 8 bases short and J 7 bases short, with 18 bases between. The CDR3 protein is CASSLPGSGNEQFF. The CDR3 bases are TGTGCCAGCTCCCTGCCGGGATCGGGTAATGAGCAGTTCTTC.

The chain couples TRBV7-2 to TRBJ1-1; the D is unclear. Germline CDR1 and CDR2: SGHTA and FQGNSA. The CDR3 extends over 13 amino acids. Trimming stripped 2 bases from V and 8 bases from J, with 12 bases between. CDR3 amino acids: CASSLFLPGEAFF. In DNA, the CDR3 is TGTGCCAGCAGCTTATTCTTGCCAGGAGAAGCTTTCTTT.

This clone was observed a handful of times. The chain joins TRBV18 to TRBJ2-7, with 7 bases lining up with TRBD1. V dropped 4 bases and J dropped 5; count of bases not matched to a gene: 5. The germline V gene has CDR1 KGHSH and CDR2 LQKENI. The CDR3 covers 13 residues. The CDR3 sequence: CASSLQGLHEQYF. The CDR3 region has the DNA TGTGCCAGCTCACTACAGGGGTTACACGAGCAGTACTTC.

The V and J genes are TRBV29-1 and TRBJ2-1; 10 bases line up with TRBD2. Losses at the gene ends were 5 bases for V and 1 base for J; bases not matched to a gene: 2. The V gene's germline CDR1 is SQVTM and CDR2 ANQGSEA. The CDR3 spans 14 residues. CDR3 DNA: TGCAGCGTTAGACTAGCGGGTTCCTACAATGAGCAGTTCTTC. Amino acid sequence: CSVRLAGSYNEQFF.

V gene TRBV19 combines with J gene TRBJ2-7, with TRBD1 matching 10 bases. The CDR3 has 15 residues. V dropped 6 bases and J dropped 3; count of bases not matched to a gene: 8. CDR1 LNHDA and CDR2 SQIVND come from the germline V gene (reference sequence). The CDR3 DNA follows: TGTGCCAGTAGGGATTCCGGGACAGGGGTCTACGAGCAGTACTTC. It translates to CASRDSGTGVYEQYF.

This clone was seen a handful of times. The chain carries TRBV4-2 and TRBJ2-1, with D uncertain. The CDR3 totals 15 residues. The V and J ends lost 3 bases and 3 bases respectively, with 12 bases between them. Germline assignment: CDR1 LGHNA and CDR2 YNFKEQ. CDR3 loop: CASSQLRRNYNEQFF. CDR3 coding DNA: TGTGCCAGCAGCCAGCTTCGGCGGAACTACAATGAGCAGTTCTTC.

The gene calls are TRBV6-5 and TRBJ2-1; 9 nucleotides agree with TRBD1. V trimming: 8 bases; J trimming: 5 bases; junction bases outside the gene matches: 7. Germline CDR1 and CDR2: MNHEY and SVGAGI. The CDR3 sequence is 14 residues long. CDR3 sequence: CASGKRQGDNEQFF. Written as DNA, the CDR3 is TGTGCCAGCGGAAAGAGACAGGGGGACAATGAGCAGTTCTTC.